This T cell receptor (beta chain) was retrieved from a study of shared clonotypes between healthy human individuals. The wider study: Per donor, CD8 memory used one plate, CD8 naive used two, CD4 memory used three and CD4 naive used three.

The authors divided CD4+ cells into CD45RA+ naive and CD45RA-negative memory subsets. The CDR3 spans 13 residues. V shed 9 bases and J shed 0 bases, with 10 bases lying between them. Germline V gene lookup returns CDR1 LNHNV and CDR2 YYDKDF (reference sequence). Sequencing was performed with immunoSEQ multiplex PCR; in TCRdb, only in-frame clones are kept and a portion is missing. The table lists under 1,900,000 clones, just under 99% of them singletons. The clonotype originates from a man in his thirties or forties in good health. Material: naive CD4+ T cells sorted from blood. Subset meaning: CD45RA+ positively selected. The chain is built from TRBV15 and TRBJ2-3; D is possibly TRBD1 or TRBD2 (5 bases each). CDR3 protein: CATERDSTDTQYF. The DNA of the CDR3 is TGTGCCACAGAGAGGGACAGCACAGATACGCAGTATTTT. Variable domain in full (rest from reference TRBV15 and TRBJ2-3): DAMVIQNPRYQVTQFGKPVTLSCSQTLNHNVMYWYQQKSSQAPKLLFHYYDKDFNNEADTPDNFQSRRPNTSFCFLDIRSPGLGDTAMYLCATERDSTDTQYFGPGTRLTVL.